This T cell receptor (beta chain) was obtained from a study of human T cells and chemical hapten exposure. Whole-study context: There were per-sample TCR yield variations, arising mainly from small pooled library volume differences.

As concerns this clonotype: The antigen remains undetermined. This may be a read error, as it is one base from a much larger clone.

Germline V lookup: CDR1 SGHTS, CDR2 YDEGEE. The CDR3 contains 14 residues. Findings of the study overall: No change in TCRs above 1 in 1000 frequency was produced by DPC sensitization.

TCRdb analysed the RACE reads with MiXCR anew, one entry per CDR3 protein. This sample has roughly 80,000 distinct CDR3 sequences; 7% to 9.5% occur once, and the top ten carry about 1.7%. Time point denoted: healthy volunteer bleed at 6 weeks. The authors extracted total RNA from unfractionated whole blood. The sample comprised whole blood. The chain uses TRBV5-8 and TRBJ2-1; D is ambiguous. This clonotype was sampled from a female donor in good health. Some clones in this sample may be carry-over from other donors' samples. CDR3 amino acids: CASKKDPSCNEQFF. DNA of the CDR3: TGTGCCAGCAAGAAGGACCCCTCCTGCAATGAGCAGTTCTTC.